One and the same sample provided the 22 T cell receptor beta chains below, sequenced in a study of identical twins. TCRdb re-analysed the 5' RACE reads in MiXCR, keeping a single row per CDR3 protein. The repertoire holds 350,000 to 400,000 distinct CDR3 sequences, with roughly 10% as singletons. Sequences were obtained from naive T cells sorted from blood. The receptors here all came from a woman aged 50 to 65 in good health.

V usage is TRBV21-1 and J usage is TRBJ2-7; the table's D call TRBD2 went unverified against the DNA. TRBV21-1 is a pseudogene locus. The CDR3 sequence is 15 residues long. For the CDR3, the DNA is TGTGCCAGCAGCATAAGACAAGACGGCCCCGAAGAGCAGTACGTC. This gives the protein CASSIRQDGPEEQYV.

The CDR3 DNA sequence: TGCGCCAGCAGCCAAGTCAGATCCAACAGGGGGCGGAACACCGGGGAGCTGTTTTTT. This encodes CASSQVRSNRGRNTGELFF. The chain couples TRBV4-1 to TRBJ2-2, with 9 nucleotides matching TRBD1. There are 19 residues in the CDR3. The V and J ends lost 1 base and 1 base, in that order; junction bases with no gene match: 10. Germline lookup yields CDR1 MGHRA and CDR2 YSYEKL.

The genes are TRBV5-1 and TRBJ2-5; D not resolved. CDR1 SGHRS and CDR2 YFSETQ come from the germline V gene. The ends were cut back, 4 bases at V and 5 bases at J, with 12 bases in the middle. The CDR3 is made up of 13 amino acids. CDR3 sequence: CASSPIGLETQYF. The CDR3, as DNA: TGCGCCAGCAGCCCAATCGGCCTTGAGACCCAGTACTTC.

The V and J genes are TRBV4-1 and TRBJ1-5; weak D call: TRBD1 (5 bases). The CDR3 is 19 amino acids. The germline gives CDR1 MGHRA, CDR2 YSYEKL. Between the trimmed V and J ends, which lost 1 base and 0 bases, there was a span of 19 bases. In DNA, the CDR3 is TGCGCCAGCAGCCAAGTGGGGCTTAGAGGGCAAATTAGCAATCAGCCCCAGCATTTT. Its protein is CASSQVGLRGQISNQPQHF.

This clonotype was counted between two and nine times. The chain carries TRBV27 and TRBJ1-6; 7 bases match TRBD1. This CDR3 has 13 amino acids. Trimming took 4 bases from V and 7 from J; bases not matched to a gene: 1. The germline V gene encodes CDR1 MNHEY and CDR2 SMNVEV (reference sequence). CDR3 sequence: CASSYRGNSPLHF. DNA for the CDR3: TGTGCCAGCAGTTACAGGGGAAATTCACCCCTCCACTTT.

This clonotype was observed many times. The chain employs TRBV10-3 and TRBJ2-1; 11 bases map to TRBD2. CDR3 size: 16 residues. CDR1 is ENHRY and CDR2 is SYGVKD in the germline V gene. The trim removed 1 base at V and 4 bases at J, leaving 3 bases unmatched. The CDR3 loop reads CAISEFIAGGYNEQFF. CDR3 DNA sequence: TGTGCCATCAGTGAGTTTATAGCGGGAGGGTACAATGAGCAGTTCTTC.

This clonotype was found many times. V is TRBV18 and J is TRBJ1-3; tentatively, D is TRBD1 (6 bases). CDR3 length equals 14 residues. Germline V lookup: CDR1 KGHSH, CDR2 LQKENI. The V gene lost 5 bases and the J gene lost 0 bases, with 8 bases spanning the gap. CDR3 nucleotide sequence: TGTGCCAGCTCAGCACAGGGCTCTGGAAACACCATATATTTT. Its translation: CASSAQGSGNTIYF. The variable domain in full, completed from reference TRBV18 and TRBJ1-3, reads NAGVMQNPRHLVRRRGQEARLRCSPMKGHSHVYWYRQLPEEGLKFMVYLQKENIIDESGMPKERFSAEFPKEGPSILRIQQVVRGDSAAYFCASSAQGSGNTIYFGEGSWLTVV.

This clonotype was seen a few times. The V gene is TRBV5-1, the J gene TRBJ2-7, with 10 bases that match TRBD1. The V and J ends lost 4 bases and 5 bases, in that order; junction bases with no gene match: 6. From germline, CDR1 is SGHRS and CDR2 YFSETQ. The CDR3 contains 14 residues. The CDR3 sequence is CASSGGTGDHEQYF. The CDR3 nucleotides read TGCGCCAGCAGCGGCGGGACAGGGGACCACGAGCAGTACTTC.

On this clonotype: One end of the junction does not line up with germline, which may come from a read error. This rearrangement joins TRBV7-7 to TRBJ2-5; tentative D call: TRBD1 (5 bases). Germline-derived CDR1 and CDR2 are SSHAT and FNYEAQ (reference sequence). This CDR3 spans 15 amino acids. CDR3 nucleotides: TGTGCTAGCAGCTTAGATGGCAGGGTTCTGGAGACCCAGTACTTC. This encodes CASSLDGRVLETQYF.

This CDR3 is CASSMGQGIDEQYF. The CDR3 DNA reads as TGTGCCAGTAGTATGGGGCAGGGTATCGACGAGCAGTACTTC. The chain carries TRBV19 and TRBJ2-7; TRBD1 might be the D (5 bases). This CDR3 comprises 14 residues. The V end was cut by 3 bases, the J end by 5 bases, with 14 bases between. Looked up from germline, CDR1 is LNHDA and CDR2 is SQIVND (reference sequence). Combining the CDR3 with reference TRBV19 and TRBJ2-7 gives the whole variable domain DGGITQSPKYLFRKEGQNVTLSCEQNLNHDAMYWYRQDPGQGLRLIYYSQIVNDFQKGDIAEGYSVSREKKESFPLTVTSAQKNPTAFYLCASSMGQGIDEQYFGPGTRLTVT.

The chain couples TRBV29-1 to TRBJ2-7; the D gene is possibly TRBD1 (5 bases). Between the trimmed V and J ends, which lost 7 bases and 2 bases, there was a span of 12 bases. CDR3 length: 12 residues. Germline assignment: CDR1 SQVTM and CDR2 ANQGSEA. The CDR3 coding sequence is TGCAGCGGCGCCGACAGCCCCTACGAGCAGTACGTC. Amino acid sequence: CSGADSPYEQYV.

This rearrangement joins TRBV25-1 to TRBJ1-3; 9 nucleotides match TRBD1. This CDR3 is built from 16 residues. CDR1 is MGHDK, CDR2 SYGVNS, per germline. With 4 bases clipped from V and 0 bases from J, the junction kept 4 bases outside the gene matches. CDR3 amino acids: CASSGGQGPSGNTIYF. The CDR3 coding sequence is TGTGCCAGCAGTGGGGGACAGGGCCCCTCTGGAAACACCATATATTTT. The whole variable domain, filled in from reference TRBV25-1 and TRBJ1-3, reads EADIYQTPRYLVIGTGKKITLECSQTMGHDKMYWYQQDPGMELHLIHYSYGVNSTEKGDLSSESTVSRIRTEHFPLTLESARPSHTSQYLCASSGGQGPSGNTIYFGEGSWLTVV.

This clonotype came up a few times. The rearrangement links TRBV10-3 to TRBJ2-7, with 12 nucleotides matching TRBD2. V was clipped by 10 bases and J by 6 bases; unmatched bases: 10. CDR3 length: 14 residues. From germline, CDR1 is ENHRY and CDR2 SYGVKD. The CDR3: CATTGGLAGLEQYF. The CDR3, as DNA: TGTGCCACCACCGGGGGACTAGCGGGCCTCGAGCAGTACTTC.

This clonotype was found many times. The chain uses TRBV7-2 and TRBJ1-2, with 7 bases that match TRBD1. The CDR3 contains 18 residues. Germline V gene lookup returns CDR1 SGHTA and CDR2 FQGNSA. Losses at the gene ends were 8 bases for V and 0 bases for J; bases not matched to a gene: 18. The CDR3: CASRSPADRRLPNYGYTF. CDR3 bases: TGTGCCAGCCGCTCCCCCGCGGACAGGCGACTTCCTAACTATGGCTACACCTTC.

There are many counts of this clonotype. This sequence joins TRBV29-1 and TRBJ2-1, with 8 bases aligning to TRBD2. Germline-derived CDR1 and CDR2 are SQVTM and ANQGSEA. J gave up 1 base and V 5 bases, and 10 bases lay outside the gene matches. This CDR3 is 16 amino acids long. The chain's CDR3 is CSVTSSLAASYNEQFF. In DNA form, the CDR3 reads TGCAGCGTTACAAGCTCACTAGCGGCTTCCTACAATGAGCAGTTCTTC.

This clonotype was seen more than once but under ten times. The chain is built from TRBV11-1 and TRBJ2-7; possibly TRBD2 for D (5 bases). The length of the CDR3 is 13 residues. Germline V CDR1 and CDR2: SGHAT, FQDESV (reference sequence). Deletions cut 5 bases from V and 3 bases from J, with 11 bases between. The CDR3 nucleotides read TGTGCCAGCAGCCTCGGGGAGTTCTACGAGCAGTACGTC. The encoded protein is CASSLGEFYEQYV.

The chain links TRBV5-1 to TRBJ2-3; TRBD1 or TRBD2 may be the D gene (5 bases each). The germline V gene has CDR1 SGHRS and CDR2 YFSETQ. The CDR3 spans 15 residues. V lost 1 base and J 2 bases, leaving 11 bases between the germline ends. The CDR3 DNA reads as TGCGCCAGCAGCTTGTGGGGGAGAGTCACAGATACGCAGTATTTT. Translation: CASSLWGRVTDTQYF.

The chain joins TRBV2 to TRBJ2-7, with 8 bases identical to TRBD1. Germline V gene sequence: CDR1 SNHLY, CDR2 FYNNEI. The CDR3 totals 13 residues. The ends lost 7 bases at V and 7 bases at J; junction bases unmatched: 9. Here the CDR3 DNA reads TGTGCCAGCATAGGGGACAGGACCTTGGAGCAGTACTTC. Translating it yields CASIGDRTLEQYF.

The V and J genes are TRBV11-2 and TRBJ2-3; the match to TRBD2 covers 10 bases. The CDR3 totals 22 residues. V was clipped by 2 bases and J by 6 bases; unmatched bases: 26. Germline assignment: CDR1 SGHAT and CDR2 FQNNGV. The CDR3 loop reads CASSLRVGAGLAGVDSRDTQYF. The CDR3 DNA is TGTGCCAGCAGCTTAAGGGTTGGAGCCGGGCTAGCGGGAGTCGATTCCAGGGATACGCAGTATTTT. The complete variable domain, with remaining parts taken from reference TRBV11-2 and TRBJ2-3, reads EAGVAQSPRYKIIEKRQSVAFWCNPISGHATLYWYQQILGQGPKLLIQFQNNGVVDDSQLPKDRFSAERLKGVDSTLKIQPAKLEDSAVYLCASSLRVGAGLAGVDSRDTQYFGPGTRLTVL.

The chain employs TRBV10-2 and TRBJ2-7; D gene unclear. The CDR3 covers 13 residues. Germline CDR1 reads WSHSY; CDR2 reads SAAADI. V lost 7 bases and J lost 0, with 10 bases in between. As DNA, the CDR3 is TGCGCCAGCACTTCGGAGCCCTCCTACGAGCAGTACTTC. It translates to CASTSEPSYEQYF.

This clonotype was detected ten times or more. The chain combines TRBV15 with TRBJ2-5; D possibly uses TRBD1 or TRBD2 (5 bases each). Per the germline V gene, CDR1 is LNHNV and CDR2 is YYDKDF (reference sequence). CDR3 length: 12 residues. The germline V and J ends were trimmed by 8 bases and 1 base, with 8 bases remaining between them. The CDR3 DNA follows: TGTGCCACCGGGGACGTCCAAGAGACCCAGTACTTC. Protein: CATGDVQETQYF.

This clonotype was observed many times. The chain carries TRBV3-1 and TRBJ1-1; no definite D call. The germline CDR1 and CDR2 sequences are LGHDT and YNNKEL (reference sequence). The V end was cut by 1 base, the J end by 1 base, with 7 bases between. The CDR3 has 14 amino acids. The CDR3 DNA follows: TGTGCCAGCAGCCAAGGTTCGGCGAACACTGAAGCTTTCTTT. Protein sequence: CASSQGSANTEAFF.